The next 2 T cell receptor beta chains were all read from a single sample in a study of T cell changes during pregnancy in multiple sclerosis. Sequencing used immunoSEQ multiplex PCR; TCRdb keeps in-frame clones, though not all of them. This sample has 98,000 or so clones, with approximately 93% found just once. This sample comprised peripheral blood, obtained after pregnancy. These receptor sequences come from a female donor with multiple sclerosis, enrolled in a pregnancy study.

In this sample, this clone turned up once. This rearrangement joins TRBV25-1 to TRBJ2-2; tentatively, D is TRBD2 (5 bases). Germline V lookup: CDR1 MGHDK, CDR2 SYGVNS. The CDR3 runs 13 residues. V lost 6 bases, J lost 7 bases, and 12 bases lay in between. The CDR3 DNA follows: TGTGCCAGCAGGGGAGACCTTGGCGGGGAGCTGTTTTTT. As protein: CASRGDLGGELFF.

The CDR3 protein is CAISSLITGQAYEQYF. The CDR3 nucleotides are TGTGCCATCAGTTCCCTAATTACGGGACAGGCCTACGAGCAGTACTTC. This chain links TRBV10-3 with TRBJ2-7; 8 bases fit TRBD1. CDR3 length equals 16 residues. V trimming: 5 bases; J trimming: 2 bases; junction bases outside the gene matches: 11. The germline gives CDR1 ENHRY, CDR2 SYGVKD.